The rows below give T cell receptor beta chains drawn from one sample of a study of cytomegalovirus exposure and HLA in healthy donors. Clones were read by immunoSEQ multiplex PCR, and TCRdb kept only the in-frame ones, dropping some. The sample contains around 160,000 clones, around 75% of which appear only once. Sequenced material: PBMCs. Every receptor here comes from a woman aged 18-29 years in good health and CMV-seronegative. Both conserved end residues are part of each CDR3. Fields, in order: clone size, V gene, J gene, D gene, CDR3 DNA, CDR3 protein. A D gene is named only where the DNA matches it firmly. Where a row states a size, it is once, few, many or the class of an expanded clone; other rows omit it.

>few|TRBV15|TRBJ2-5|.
TGTGCCACCAGCAGAACAGGCCCCCAGTACTTC
CATSRTGPQYF
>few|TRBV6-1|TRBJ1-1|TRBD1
TGTGCCAGCAGATACGGGACAGAATACACTGAAGCTTTCTTT
CASRYGTEYTEAFF
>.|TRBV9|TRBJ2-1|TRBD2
TGTGCCAGCAGCGAGCCCCCCGCGCGGGGGGCATACAATGAGCAGTTCTTC
CASSEPPARGAYNEQFF
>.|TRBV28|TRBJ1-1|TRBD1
TGTGCCAGCAGGGGGACAGCGAACACTGAAGCTTTCTTT
CASRGTANTEAFF
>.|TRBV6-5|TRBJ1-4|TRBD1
TGTGCCACCCTAGGGACAGGGGTTGAAAAACTGTTTTTT
CATLGTGVEKLFF
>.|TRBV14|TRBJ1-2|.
TGTGCCAGCAGCCAAGGCGCCAGGGGAATACCTATACATGGCTACACCTTC
CASSQGARGIPIHGYTF
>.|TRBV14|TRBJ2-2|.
TGTGCCAGCAGCCAATTCCTTCCCCAGGGCCGGGAGCTGTTTTTT
CASSQFLPQGRELFF
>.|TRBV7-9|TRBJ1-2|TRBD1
TGTGCCAGCAGCTTAGGCATCCAGGGGGATGGCTACACCTTC
CASSLGIQGDGYTF
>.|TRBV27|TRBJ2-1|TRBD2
TGTGCCAGCACCCCACCGGGACTAGCGGGACGGAATGAGCAGTTCTTC
CASTPPGLAGRNEQFF
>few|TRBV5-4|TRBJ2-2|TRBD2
TGTGCCAGCAGCCGGACTAGCGTCAAGTGGGCCGGGGAGCTGTTTTTT
CASSRTSVKWAGELFF
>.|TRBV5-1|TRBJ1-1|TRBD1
TGCGCCAGCAGCTTTGTTGGACAGGAGAACACTGAAGCTTTCTTT
CASSFVGQENTEAFF
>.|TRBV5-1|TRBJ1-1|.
TGCGCCAGCAGCTTGGCGAGGAACCAACTAAACACTGAAGCTTTCTTT
CASSLARNQLNTEAFF
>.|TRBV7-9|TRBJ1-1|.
TGTGCCAGCAGCTTAGTCCAGGGAGGCACTGAAGCTTTCTTT
CASSLVQGGTEAFF
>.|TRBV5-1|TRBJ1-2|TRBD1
TGCGCCAGCAGCTTGGCAGGACAGGGCCCTAACTATGGCTACACCTTC
CASSLAGQGPNYGYTF
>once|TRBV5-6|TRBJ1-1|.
TGTGCCAGCAGCTTGTATGGGGGGTTAGGTATGAACACTGAAGCTTTCTTT
CASSLYGGLGMNTEAFF
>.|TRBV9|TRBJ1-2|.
TGTGCCAGCAGCGTAGGAGGAGATGGCTACACCTTC
CASSVGGDGYTF
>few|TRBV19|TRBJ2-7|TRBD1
TGTGCCAGTAGTTATTCGGTCGGACAGGGGTACGAGCAGTACTTC
CASSYSVGQGYEQYF
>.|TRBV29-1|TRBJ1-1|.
TGCAGCCTCCGAAAGAGGGAGGTGGACACTGAAGCTTTCTTT
CSLRKREVDTEAFF
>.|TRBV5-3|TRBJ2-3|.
TGTGCCAGAAGCTTGGAGTGGGAGATTGATTACACAGATACGCAGTATTTT
CARSLEWEIDYTDTQYF
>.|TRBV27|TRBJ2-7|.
TGTGCCAGCAGTTTTTGGGCGGGGGCGGTGGACGAGCAGTACTTC
CASSFWAGAVDEQYF
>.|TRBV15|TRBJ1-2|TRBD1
TGTGCCACCAGCAGAGGGGGGGACAGCTATGGCTACACCTTC
CATSRGGDSYGYTF